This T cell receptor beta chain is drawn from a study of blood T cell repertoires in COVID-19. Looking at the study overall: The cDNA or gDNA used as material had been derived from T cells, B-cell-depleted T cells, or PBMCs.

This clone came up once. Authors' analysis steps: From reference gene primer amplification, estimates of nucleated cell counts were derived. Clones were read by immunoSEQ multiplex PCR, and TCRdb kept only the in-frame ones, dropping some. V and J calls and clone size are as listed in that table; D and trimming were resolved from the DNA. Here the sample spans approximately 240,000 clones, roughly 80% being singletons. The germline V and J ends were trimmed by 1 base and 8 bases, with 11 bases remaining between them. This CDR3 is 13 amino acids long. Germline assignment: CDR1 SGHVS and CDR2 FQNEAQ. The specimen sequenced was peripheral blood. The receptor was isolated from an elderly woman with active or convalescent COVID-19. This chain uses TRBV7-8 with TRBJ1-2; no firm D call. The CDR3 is CASSLEVRRGYTF. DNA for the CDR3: TGTGCCAGCAGCTTAGAAGTCCGGAGGGGCTACACCTTC.